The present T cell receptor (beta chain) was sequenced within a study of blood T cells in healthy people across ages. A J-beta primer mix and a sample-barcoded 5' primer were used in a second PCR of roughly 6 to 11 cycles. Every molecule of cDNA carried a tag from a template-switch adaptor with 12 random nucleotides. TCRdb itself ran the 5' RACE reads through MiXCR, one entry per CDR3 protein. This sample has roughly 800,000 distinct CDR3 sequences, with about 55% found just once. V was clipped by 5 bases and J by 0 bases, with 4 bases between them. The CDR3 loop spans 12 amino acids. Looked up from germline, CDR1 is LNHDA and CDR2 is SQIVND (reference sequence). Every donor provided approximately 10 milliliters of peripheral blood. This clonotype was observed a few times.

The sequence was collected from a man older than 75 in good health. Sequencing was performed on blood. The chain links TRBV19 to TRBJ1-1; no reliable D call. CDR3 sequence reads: CASSGVNTEAFF. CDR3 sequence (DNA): TGTGCCAGTAGTGGTGTGAACACTGAAGCTTTCTTT.